This T cell receptor beta chain was found in a study of CD8+CD57+ T cells in acquired aplastic anemia. Study as a whole: Sorted CD4+ and CD8+ cell DNA averaged approximately 3.2 ug. The study, taken as a whole, reports: Patient and control CD8+ Simpson's diversity was not significantly different. The study identified about 30 CD8+ CDR3 sequences shared by patients and controls.

Germline V lookup: CDR1 KGHDR, CDR2 SFDVKD. The CDR3 consists of 16 residues. Trimming removed 3 bases at V and 4 bases at J, with 14 bases between. Genomic DNA was employed as the template in profiling TCR beta VDJ and CDR3. TCRdb re-called the reads with MiXCR, one entry per CDR3 protein. The table lists about 160,000 distinct CDR3 sequences, 35% to 55% of them singletons, with 0.85% to 1.3% in the top ten. This clonotype occurred many times. What it binds is unknown. The sample taken for sequencing was sorted CD4+, CD8+, or CD8+CD57+ T cells (not recorded which) from PBMCs. This chain connects TRBV24-1 to TRBJ2-2; maybe TRBD2 (7 bases). The source of this sequence is a human donor in good health. This CDR3 is CATSDHEGGPTGELFF. CDR3 coding DNA: TGTGCCACCAGTGATCATGAGGGGGGGCCCACCGGGGAGCTGTTTTTT.